This T cell receptor beta chain was observed in a study of blood T cells in healthy people across ages. Study-wide results and caveats: Aged donors had fewer naive CD4+ cells and lower diversity than long-lived donors.

The CDR3 runs to 14 residues. This clonotype came up a few times. Its antigen remains unknown. Sample-barcoded 5' priming and a J-beta primer mix drove a second PCR of about 6 to 12 cycles. TCRdb re-called the 5' RACE reads through MiXCR, storing one row per CDR3 protein. The table shows some 880,000 distinct CDR3 sequences, with about 34% occurring only once. The chain links TRBV21-1 to TRBJ1-4. TRBV21-1 is flagged as a pseudogene. The sample consisted of blood. The source of this sequence is a man between 18 and 35 years old in good health. CDR3 residues: CASSKGHRNEKLFF. CDR3 in DNA: TGTGCCAGCAGCAAAGGACATCGAAATGAAAAACTGTTTTTT.